The T cell receptor (beta chain) under discussion was sequenced for a study of T-cell memory formation after mild COVID-19. Germline V gene lookup returns CDR1 SGHRS and CDR2 YFSETQ. This CDR3 has 14 amino acids. V was pared by 0 bases and J by 5 bases, with 11 bases between. MiXCR was run by TCRdb on the 5' RACE reads, yielding one entry per CDR3 protein. The data contain 350,000 or so distinct CDR3 sequences, around 20% of them singletons. This sequence joins TRBV5-1 and TRBJ1-1, with no clear D. This clonotype was sampled from a man aged 18-30 years who had mild COVID-19 (a few samples of this study predate the infection). Cell type and time point are not known. The source material was PBMCs or a T cell subset sorted from them (not recorded which). The CDR3 loop reads CASSLALRETEAFF. The CDR3 DNA reads TGCGCCAGCAGCTTGGCCTTGAGGGAGACTGAAGCTTTCTTT.